Listed here are 11 T cell receptor beta chains from one sample, sequenced in a study of technical replicates of blood from a handful of donors. Repertoires were generated with immunoSEQ multiplex PCR, while TCRdb's copy carries only in-frame clones and drops some. Among under 95,000 clones listed, 80% to 95% were seen once. The material sequenced was T cells isolated from PBMCs. The origin of the receptors is a human donor in good health.

This clone was observed a handful of times. The chain combines TRBV7-9 with TRBJ1-1; the D is unclear. The CDR3 spans 11 residues. The ends were cut back, 3 bases at V and 11 bases at J, with 10 bases in the middle. CDR1 is SEHNR, CDR2 FQNEAQ, per germline (reference sequence). The CDR3 DNA reads as TGTGCCAGCAGCTTGGGGAGGATCGCTTTCTTT. Translating gives CASSLGRIAFF.

In DNA form, the CDR3 reads TGCGCCAGCAGCCAAGACCTTACAGGGGCCCAGTACTTC. Translating gives CASSQDLTGAQYF. The chain joins TRBV4-3 to TRBJ2-5; 7 bases align to TRBD1. CDR3 length: 13 residues. The germline V gene encodes CDR1 LGHNA and CDR2 YSLEER. V gave up 0 bases and J gave up 9 bases; unmatched junction bases: 4.

The V call is TRBV7-3, the J call TRBJ2-2, with 9 bases fitting TRBD1. The germline V gene encodes CDR1 SGHTA and CDR2 FQGTGA. The CDR3 runs 14 residues. V lost 4 bases and J lost 7; bases outside the gene matches: 4. CDR3 bases: TGTGCCAGCAGCTGGGACAGGGATGGCGGGGAGCTGTTTTTT. It encodes CASSWDRDGGELFF.

The CDR3 bases are TGTGCCAGCAGTGCCGCAGGGGACCCTGGGTATGGCTACACCTTC. It translates to CASSAAGDPGYGYTF. The V gene is TRBV25-1, the J gene TRBJ1-2; tentatively, D is TRBD1 (6 bases). Trimming removed 4 bases at V and 5 bases at J, with 17 bases between. The CDR3 is made up of 15 amino acids. Germline lookup yields CDR1 MGHDK and CDR2 SYGVNS.

The chain links TRBV4-3 to TRBJ1-2; 8 positions agree with TRBD1. Germline values: CDR1 LGHNA, CDR2 YSLEER. Germline trimming cut 0 bases from V and 4 bases from J; bases unmatched to any gene: 10. The CDR3 totals 17 residues. The CDR3 spells CASSQDALPDRGYGYTF. CDR3 coding DNA: TGCGCCAGCAGCCAAGATGCCCTCCCCGACAGGGGCTATGGCTACACCTTC.

The chain has TRBV30 and TRBJ1-4; D is perhaps TRBD1 (6 bases). Trimming cost V 3 bases and J 5 bases, with 13 bases left between them. CDR1 GTSNPN and CDR2 SVGIG come from the germline V gene (reference sequence). This CDR3 has 14 residues. The CDR3, as DNA: TGTGCCTGGAGGGCCGGTACAGGGAATGAAAAACTGTTTTTT. Translated, it gives CAWRAGTGNEKLFF.

The chain has TRBV2 and TRBJ1-2; 11 bases line up with TRBD1. The CDR3 is made up of 15 amino acids. V was clipped by 5 bases and J by 2 bases; unmatched bases: 4. Germline loops: CDR1 SNHLY, CDR2 FYNNEI. The DNA of the CDR3 is TGTGCCAGCAGTACCGGGACAGGGGGGAACTATGGCTACACCTTC. This codes for CASSTGTGGNYGYTF.

CDR3 nucleotide sequence: TGTGCCAGCAGCTTCCCGGACAGGGGGCGGACCGGGGAGCTGTTTTTT. Translated, it gives CASSFPDRGRTGELFF. V and J are TRBV7-2 and TRBJ2-2, with 11 bases lining up with TRBD1. Germline loops: CDR1 SGHTA, CDR2 FQGNSA. V was clipped by 3 bases and J by 5 bases; unmatched bases: 5. The CDR3 runs to 16 residues.

V gene TRBV5-8 combines with J gene TRBJ1-4, with 8 positions matching TRBD1. This CDR3 has 15 residues. With 0 bases clipped from V and 6 bases from J, the junction kept 4 bases outside the gene matches. Germline V gene data show CDR1 as SGHTS and CDR2 as YDEGEE. The CDR3 coding sequence is TGTGCCAGCAGCTTGGGCTCAGGGGGCGATGAAAAACTGTTTTTT. Its protein product is CASSLGSGGDEKLFF.

This rearrangement joins TRBV10-3 to TRBJ2-3; 7 bases fit TRBD2. V was pared by 3 bases and J by 5 bases, with 5 bases of the junction left unmatched. The germline CDR1 and CDR2 sequences are ENHRY and SYGVKD. The CDR3 is 14 amino acids. As DNA, the CDR3 is TGTGCCATCAGTGACTCGGCTAGCGGAGATACGCAGTATTTT. Translation: CAISDSASGDTQYF.

The chain employs TRBV5-4 and TRBJ1-2; 9 bases are a match to TRBD1. This CDR3 contains 14 residues. Germline loops: CDR1 SGHNT, CDR2 YYREEE (reference sequence). V shed 4 bases and J 3 bases; nucleotides not matched to a gene: 4. The CDR3 bases are TGTGCCAGCAGCACCCGGACAGGGGACTATGGCTACACCTTC. Translation gives CASSTRTGDYGYTF.